In this sample, the clone carrying this TCR beta chain turned up a few times. The CDR3 covers 14 residues. Germline lookup yields CDR1 DFQATT and CDR2 SNEGSKA (reference sequence). Trimming took off 3 bases at V and 3 bases at J, with 14 bases between the two ends. The data were produced by immunoSEQ multiplex PCR, yet TCRdb's version contains in-frame clones alone and is incomplete. Of about 95,000 clones listed, roughly four fifths are singletons. While infection was still active, Seattle patients were enrolled and then followed longitudinally. The sample belongs to a study of blood T cell repertoires in COVID-19. About the research overall: Sources were T cells, B-cell-depleted T cells, or PBMCs; the material itself was cDNA or gDNA.

The TCR originated in a man older than 75 with COVID-19, enrolled during active disease. The J gene is TRBJ1-2, the V gene TRBV20-1; D uncertain. Sequenced sample: peripheral blood. CDR3 sequence: CSASSGEVYYGYTF. CDR3 bases: TGCAGTGCTAGTTCCGGGGAAGTGTACTATGGCTACACCTTC.